These T cell receptor beta chains were read from a single sample in a study of shared clonotypes between healthy human individuals. Assay: immunoSEQ multiplex PCR; the TCRdb copy retains only in-frame clones and omits some. In the table there are approximately 2.5 million clones, under 95% of which are singletons. Input material: naive CD4+ T cells from PBMCs. Receptors originate from a man aged 18 to 30 in good health. Some clones in this sample may be carry-over from other donors' samples. CDR3s include the opening cysteine and the closing phenylalanine or tryptophan. The order of the fields is J gene, V gene, clone size, D gene, CDR3 protein, CDR3 DNA. D genes are given only for firm matches. Rows give clone size only sometimes, using once, few, many, or a class for an expanded clone.

>TRBJ2-3|TRBV10-2|once|NA
CASSDPTLGNTDTQYF
TGCGCCAGCAGTGACCCAACTTTGGGAAACACAGATACGCAGTATTTT
>TRBJ1-2|TRBV7-2|NA|NA
CASSPGGSNYGYTF
TGTGCCAGCAGCCCTGGCGGCAGCAACTATGGCTACACCTTC
>TRBJ2-7|TRBV28|once|NA
CASRPARYEQYF
TGTGCCAGCAGACCAGCTCGCTACGAGCAGTACTTC
>TRBJ2-3|TRBV5-1|NA|TRBD2
CASSYGGSGGTDTQYF
TGCGCCAGCAGCTACGGCGGGAGCGGGGGCACAGATACGCAGTATTTT
>TRBJ2-7|TRBV9|NA|NA
CASSLRGGSYEQYF
TGTGCCAGCAGCTTAAGGGGGGGCTCCTACGAGCAGTACTTC
>TRBJ2-3|TRBV27|NA|NA
CTSGRSTDTQYF
TGTACATCGGGCAGGAGCACAGATACGCAGTATTTT
>TRBJ2-1|TRBV6-5|NA|NA
CASGGSHNEQFF
TGTGCCAGCGGAGGCAGCCACAATGAGCAGTTCTTC
>TRBJ1-5|TRBV2|NA|TRBD1
CASSVDRGGDQPQHF
TGTGCCAGCAGCGTGGACAGGGGGGGGGATCAGCCCCAGCATTTT
>TRBJ1-6|TRBV9|NA|TRBD1
CASSARQGKDSPLHF
TGTGCCAGCAGCGCCCGACAGGGAAAGGATTCACCCCTCCACTTT
>TRBJ2-6|TRBV5-1|NA|TRBD2
CASSLIAGGGANVLTF
TGCGCCAGCAGCTTGATAGCGGGAGGCGGGGCCAACGTCCTGACTTTC
>TRBJ1-2|TRBV5-6|NA|TRBD1
CASSLRRDRASSNYGYTF
TGTGCCAGCAGCTTGCGTCGGGACAGGGCCTCCTCTAACTATGGCTACACCTTC
>TRBJ2-7|TRBV7-9|NA|NA
CASSFEGASASYEQYF
TGTGCCAGCAGCTTCGAAGGGGCTAGCGCCTCCTACGAGCAGTACTTC
>TRBJ1-3|TRBV18|NA|TRBD1
CASSPAGTGVTAIYF
TGTGCCAGCTCACCAGCCGGGACAGGGGTCACAGCCATATATTTT
>TRBJ2-3|TRBV5-1|NA|TRBD1
CASSPTGGADTQYF
TGCGCCAGCAGCCCGACAGGGGGCGCAGATACGCAGTATTTT
>TRBJ2-1|TRBV4-1|NA|TRBD1
CASSKQGMGLIAEQFF
TGCGCCAGCAGCAAACAGGGGATGGGGCTAATTGCTGAGCAGTTCTTC
>TRBJ1-2|TRBV7-9|NA|NA
CASRPSGVGYTF
TGTGCCAGCAGACCGTCAGGGGTTGGCTACACCTTC
>TRBJ1-2|TRBV6-1|NA|NA
CASSESRVLGYTF
TGTGCCAGCAGTGAAAGTAGAGTTCTCGGCTACACCTTC